The clone carrying this TCR beta chain was counted between two and nine times. The PCR employed 60 Vbeta primers together with 13 Jbeta primers. Generated by immunoSEQ multiplex PCR, the TCRdb table keeps only in-frame clones and is missing some. The sample carries approximately 150,000 clones, 70% to 80% recorded once. This sample was included in a study of cytomegalovirus exposure and HLA in healthy donors. CDR1 MRHNA and CDR2 SNTAGT come from the germline V gene. Trimming removed 3 bases from V and 0 bases from J; junction bases left unmatched: 3. CDR3 length: 17 amino acids. V gene TRBV6-4 combines with J gene TRBJ2-6, with 9 nucleotides matching TRBD2. The sample consisted of PBMCs. This TCR derives from a young man in good health and CMV-seronegative. Written as DNA, the CDR3 is TGTGCCAGCAGTGATCAAGCGGGGGGCTCTGGGGCCAACGTCCTGACTTTC. Translated, it gives CASSDQAGGSGANVLTF.